A selection of T cell receptor beta chains follows, all from one sample in a study of STAT5B mutations in CD4+ large granular lymphocyte leukemia. Sequencing was performed with immunoSEQ multiplex PCR; in TCRdb, only in-frame clones are kept and a portion is missing. The sample includes just under 4,000 clones, approximately 77% of them seen just once. Sequencing input: PBMCs. The receptor set was obtained from a man in his fifties or sixties with CD4+ T-cell large granular lymphocyte leukemia. Each CDR3 is given without its conserved first and last residue. Each record gives: V gene, J gene, clone size, CDR3 protein. Clone size is stated in some rows and not others, as once, few, many or a class when expanded.

TRBV7-6	TRBJ1-2	-	ASSLASSQGNPNFGYT
TRBV11-2	TRBJ1-1	-	ASSFGKQGANTEAF
TRBV10-2	TRBJ1-4	once	ASSGEQGARSELF
TRBV18	TRBJ1-1	medium-sized	ASSPSEFTEAF
TRBV27	TRBJ2-7	once	ASSLGRAGEQY
TRBV27	TRBJ1-1	-	ASSLGQVNTEAF
TRBV5-1	TRBJ2-3	-	ASSPHYTQY
TRBV18	TRBJ2-1	-	ASSPPGSFNEQF
TRBV25-1	TRBJ2-5	-	ASSESPMDPQETQY
TRBV18	TRBJ1-2	medium-sized	ASSPPTGDGYT
TRBV2	TRBJ2-7	-	ASSERPSGAYEQY
TRBV2	TRBJ1-2	few	AILEPNYGYT
TRBV18	TRBJ1-2	-	ASSLSGQGGYGYT
TRBV10-3	TRBJ2-5	-	AISEPDTEPSGETQY
TRBV11-2	TRBJ2-1	-	ASSLEGWVGPNNEQF
TRBV4-1	TRBJ2-5	-	ASSQELRSQETQY
TRBV10-1	TRBJ2-1	-	ASSLTSNNEQF
TRBV29-1	TRBJ1-2	-	SVVIVGSLGGYT
TRBV10-3	TRBJ2-1	-	AISESEGHSYNEQF
TRBV6-5	TRBJ2-7	once	ASTSTGYEQY
TRBV7-9	TRBJ2-7	-	ASSLMGEQY
TRBV7-6	TRBJ2-1	-	ASSPILTGEQF
TRBV6-5	TRBJ1-1	-	ASSYWTGQSWTEAF
TRBV27	TRBJ1-5	once	ASSPRDSLQPQH
TRBV5-1	TRBJ2-3	once	ASSSTLDTQY
TRBV19	TRBJ1-1	once	ASSAGDRDEAF
TRBV14	TRBJ2-5	few	ASSQRFFPRQGQETQY
TRBV6-6	TRBJ1-1	-	ASSPGTGVDNTEAF
TRBV15	TRBJ1-4	-	ATSRGEGKLF
TRBV5-1	TRBJ1-4	-	ASSFGNEKLF
TRBV15	TRBJ2-1	-	ATSPIGGPSYNEQF
TRBV11-2	TRBJ2-1	-	ASSLGPPNEQF
TRBV27	TRBJ2-5	-	ASSLSSGGALEETQY
TRBV6-5	TRBJ1-1	-	ASSYSGQAGEAF
TRBV27	TRBJ2-7	-	ATSTGQGLLEQY
TRBV4-3	TRBJ1-5	-	ASSQDRANQPQH
TRBV5-6	TRBJ2-2	-	ASSFLGPLGGELF
TRBV7-8	TRBJ2-7	-	ASSLEWYEQY
TRBV6-5	TRBJ2-7	-	ASTRDYPYEQY
TRBV6-1	TRBJ2-2	once	ASVGTNTGELF
TRBV14	TRBJ1-2	-	ASSGDRVNYGYT
TRBV7-3	TRBJ1-1	-	ASSSRTGGYTEAF
TRBV30	TRBJ1-5	-	AWSARDKIHQPQH
TRBV7-9	TRBJ1-6	few	ASSLLASPLH
TRBV19	TRBJ2-7	-	ATQDRSSSYEQY
TRBV12-5	TRBJ2-3	large	ASAIGGPPTDTQY
TRBV11-2	TRBJ2-2	-	ASTQGGAAGELF
TRBV11-2	TRBJ2-7	-	ASSSQGGYEQY
TRBV18	TRBJ2-2	-	ASPGDTGELF
TRBV4-3	-	-	ASSQDRWASGGLRPYEQY
TRBV6-5	TRBJ1-2	-	ASSSIGINYGYT
TRBV5-6	TRBJ2-4	-	ASSLGGLLGSGFKNIQY